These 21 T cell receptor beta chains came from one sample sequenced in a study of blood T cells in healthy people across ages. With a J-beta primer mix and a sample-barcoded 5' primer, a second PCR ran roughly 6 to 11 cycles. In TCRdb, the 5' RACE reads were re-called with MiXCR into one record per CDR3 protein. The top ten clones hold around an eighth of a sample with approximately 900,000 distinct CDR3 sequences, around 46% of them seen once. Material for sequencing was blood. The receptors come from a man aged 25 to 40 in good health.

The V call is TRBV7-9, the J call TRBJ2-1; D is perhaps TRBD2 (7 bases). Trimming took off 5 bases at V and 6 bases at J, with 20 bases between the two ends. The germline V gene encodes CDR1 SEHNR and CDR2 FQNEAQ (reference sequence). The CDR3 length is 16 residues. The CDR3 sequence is CASSRGGALSGNEQFF. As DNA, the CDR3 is TGTGCCAGCAGCAGGGGGGGGGCATTATCGGGCAATGAGCAGTTCTTC.

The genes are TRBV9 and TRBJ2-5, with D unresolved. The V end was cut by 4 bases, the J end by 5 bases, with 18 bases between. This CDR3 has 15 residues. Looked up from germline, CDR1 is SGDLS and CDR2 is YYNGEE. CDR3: CASSKEGTTGETQYF. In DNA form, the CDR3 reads TGTGCCAGCAGCAAAGAAGGAACCACTGGGGAGACCCAGTACTTC. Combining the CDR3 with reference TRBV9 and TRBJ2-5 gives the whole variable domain DSGVTQTPKHLITATGQRVTLRCSPRSGDLSVYWYQQSLDQGLQFLIQYYNGEERAKGNILERFSAQQFPDLHSELNLSSLELGDSALYFCASSKEGTTGETQYFGPGTRLLVL.

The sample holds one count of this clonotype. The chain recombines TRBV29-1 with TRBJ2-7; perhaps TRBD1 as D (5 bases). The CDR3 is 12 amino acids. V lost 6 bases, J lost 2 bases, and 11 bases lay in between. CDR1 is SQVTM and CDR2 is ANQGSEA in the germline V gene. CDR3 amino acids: CSVAGYPYEQYF. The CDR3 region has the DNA TGCAGCGTAGCAGGGTATCCCTACGAGCAGTACTTC.

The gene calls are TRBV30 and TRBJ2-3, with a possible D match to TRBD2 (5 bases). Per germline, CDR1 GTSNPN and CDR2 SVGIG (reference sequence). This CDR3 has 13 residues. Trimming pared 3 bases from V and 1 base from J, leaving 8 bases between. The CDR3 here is CAWRTAGTDTQYF. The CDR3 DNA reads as TGTGCCTGGAGAACAGCGGGCACAGATACGCAGTATTTT.

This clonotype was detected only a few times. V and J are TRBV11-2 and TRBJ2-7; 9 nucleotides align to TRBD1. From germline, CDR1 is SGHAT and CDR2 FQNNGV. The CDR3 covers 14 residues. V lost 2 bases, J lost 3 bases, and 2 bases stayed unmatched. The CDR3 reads CASSLNRGRYEQYF. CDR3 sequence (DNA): TGTGCCAGCAGCTTAAACAGGGGGCGCTACGAGCAGTACTTC. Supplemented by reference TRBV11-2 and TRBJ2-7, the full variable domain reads EAGVAQSPRYKIIEKRQSVAFWCNPISGHATLYWYQQILGQGPKLLIQFQNNGVVDDSQLPKDRFSAERLKGVDSTLKIQPAKLEDSAVYLCASSLNRGRYEQYFGPGTRLTVT.

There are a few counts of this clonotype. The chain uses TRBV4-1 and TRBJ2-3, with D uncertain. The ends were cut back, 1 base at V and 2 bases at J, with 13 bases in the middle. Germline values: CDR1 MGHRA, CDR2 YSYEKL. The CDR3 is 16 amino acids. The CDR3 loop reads CASSQVWPRITDTQYF. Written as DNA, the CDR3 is TGCGCCAGCAGCCAAGTATGGCCCCGGATCACAGATACGCAGTATTTT.

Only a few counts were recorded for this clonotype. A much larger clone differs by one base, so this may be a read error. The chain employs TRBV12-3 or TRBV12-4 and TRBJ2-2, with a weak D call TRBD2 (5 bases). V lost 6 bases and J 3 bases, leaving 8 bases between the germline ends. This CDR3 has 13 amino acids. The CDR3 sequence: CASRTGYTGELFF. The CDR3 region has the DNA TGTGCCAGCAGGACGGGGTACACCGGGGAGCTGTTTTTT.

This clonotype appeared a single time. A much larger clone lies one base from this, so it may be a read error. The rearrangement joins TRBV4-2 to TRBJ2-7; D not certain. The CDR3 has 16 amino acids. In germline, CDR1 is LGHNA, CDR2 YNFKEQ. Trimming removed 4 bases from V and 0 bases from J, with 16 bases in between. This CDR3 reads CASSRDPGASSYEQYF. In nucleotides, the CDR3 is TGTGCCAGCAGCCGAGATCCCGGAGCCAGCTCCTACGAGCAGTACTTC.

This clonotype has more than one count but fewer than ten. This CDR3 is CASSLGGQGWYNEQFF. The CDR3 DNA follows: TGCGCCAGCAGCTTGGGGGGACAGGGGTGGTACAATGAGCAGTTCTTC. The V call is TRBV5-1, the J call TRBJ2-1, with TRBD1 identical over 10 bases. Germline V gene sequence: CDR1 SGHRS, CDR2 YFSETQ. The CDR3 extends over 16 amino acids. After removal of 0 bases from V and 4 bases from J, the junction contained 4 bases not matched to a gene.

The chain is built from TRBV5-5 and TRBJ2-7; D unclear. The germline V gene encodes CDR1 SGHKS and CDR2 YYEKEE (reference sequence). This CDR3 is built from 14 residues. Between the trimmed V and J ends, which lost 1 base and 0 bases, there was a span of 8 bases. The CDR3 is CASSLSESSYEQYF. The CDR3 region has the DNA TGTGCCAGCAGCTTGTCTGAAAGCTCCTACGAGCAGTACTTC.

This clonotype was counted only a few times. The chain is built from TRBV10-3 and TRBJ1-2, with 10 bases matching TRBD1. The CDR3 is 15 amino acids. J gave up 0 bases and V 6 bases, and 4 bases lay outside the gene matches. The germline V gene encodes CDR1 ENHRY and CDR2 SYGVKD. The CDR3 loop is CAIRGQGSANYGYTF. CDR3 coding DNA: TGTGCCATCAGGGGACAGGGGAGTGCTAACTATGGCTACACCTTC.

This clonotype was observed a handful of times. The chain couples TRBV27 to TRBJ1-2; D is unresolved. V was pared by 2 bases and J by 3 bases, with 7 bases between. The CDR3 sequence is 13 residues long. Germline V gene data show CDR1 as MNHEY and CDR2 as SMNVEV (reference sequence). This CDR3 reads CASSLRGYYGYTF. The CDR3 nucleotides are TGTGCCAGCAGTTTACGGGGTTACTATGGCTACACCTTC.

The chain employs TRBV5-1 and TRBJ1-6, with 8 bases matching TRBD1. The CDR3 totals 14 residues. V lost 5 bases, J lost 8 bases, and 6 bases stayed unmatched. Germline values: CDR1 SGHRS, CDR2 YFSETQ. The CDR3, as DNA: TGCGCCAGCAGACCGACAGGGGTGGATTCACCCCTCCACTTT. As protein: CASRPTGVDSPLHF.

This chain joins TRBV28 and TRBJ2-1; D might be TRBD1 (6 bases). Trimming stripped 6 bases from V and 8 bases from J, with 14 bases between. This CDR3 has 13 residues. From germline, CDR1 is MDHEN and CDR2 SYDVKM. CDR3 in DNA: TGTGCCAGCAGGAGAACAGGGTCCGATGAGCAGTTCTTC. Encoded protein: CASRRTGSDEQFF.

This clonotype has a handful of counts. The CDR3 nucleotides read TGTGCCAGTAGTTTGAGCCGGTCGAGCTCCTACAATGAGCAGTTCTTC. Protein sequence: CASSLSRSSSYNEQFF. V is TRBV19 and J is TRBJ2-1, with D uncertain. V shed 5 bases and J shed 0 bases, with 14 bases lying between them. This CDR3 is 16 amino acids long. Germline loops: CDR1 LNHDA, CDR2 SQIVND (reference sequence).

As DNA, the CDR3 is TGTGCCTGGGGGACAGGGCCGAACTATGGCTACACCTTC. This sequence encodes CAWGTGPNYGYTF. This rearrangement joins TRBV30 to TRBJ1-2; 9 bases are shared with TRBD1. The CDR3 totals 13 residues. V shed 5 bases, J shed 2 bases, and the junction held 3 bases outside the gene matches. CDR1 GTSNPN and CDR2 SVGIG come from the germline V gene (reference sequence).

CDR3 protein: CSATGGPQNTGELFF. Here the CDR3 DNA reads TGCAGTGCTACCGGGGGGCCACAAAACACCGGGGAGCTGTTTTTT. The rearrangement links TRBV20-1 to TRBJ2-2; D is perhaps TRBD2 (7 bases). This CDR3 has 15 residues. The V gene lost 4 bases and the J gene lost 2 bases, with 14 bases spanning the gap. Germline V gives CDR1 DFQATT, CDR2 SNEGSKA (reference sequence).

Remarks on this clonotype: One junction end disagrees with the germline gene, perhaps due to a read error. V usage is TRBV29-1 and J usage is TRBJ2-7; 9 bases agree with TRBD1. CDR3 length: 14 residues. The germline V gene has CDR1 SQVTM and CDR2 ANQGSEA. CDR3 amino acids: CSLEEGQGGYEQYF. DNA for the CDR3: TGCAGCCTTGAAGAGGGACAGGGTGGGTACGAGCAGTACTTC.

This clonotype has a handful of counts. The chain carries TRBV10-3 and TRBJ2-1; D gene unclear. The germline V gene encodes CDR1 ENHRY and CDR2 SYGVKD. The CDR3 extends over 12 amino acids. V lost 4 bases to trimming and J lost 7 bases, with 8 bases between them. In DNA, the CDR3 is TGTGCCATCAGTGGCGTCACTAATGAGCAGTTCTTC. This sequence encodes CAISGVTNEQFF.

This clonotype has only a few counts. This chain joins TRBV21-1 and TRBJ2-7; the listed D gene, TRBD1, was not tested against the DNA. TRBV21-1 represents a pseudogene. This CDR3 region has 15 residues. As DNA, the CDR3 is TGTGCCAGCAGCAACCGGACCTACCCCCTCTCCGAGCAGTACTTC. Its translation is CASSNRTYPLSEQYF.

The CDR3 DNA sequence: TGCAGTGCTAGAGATCAAAATCGACACCTTGGTCAATACAATGAGCAGTTCTTC. Protein: CSARDQNRHLGQYNEQFF. V is TRBV20-1 and J is TRBJ2-1; D is uncertain. This CDR3 is built from 18 residues. V was clipped by 0 bases and J by 4 bases, with 22 bases between them. Germline CDR1 and CDR2: DFQATT and SNEGSKA (reference sequence).